The TCR beta chain described here comes from a study of T cells in Graves' hyperthyroidism and ophthalmopathy. In its sample, this clonotype was seen many times. Its antigen remains unknown. Diagnoses were established using clinical symptoms, serum thyroxine and TRAb, thyroid ultrasound and orbital computed tomography. Extraction of PBMCs used 7.5 to 10 ml of fresh peripheral blood. The source material, RNA transcripts, was used to amplify TCR beta CDR3 regions. The HTBI set primed first-round TCR CDR3 RT-PCR. Using its own MiXCR run on the multiplex PCR reads, TCRdb lists one record per CDR3 protein. Of fewer than 650,000 distinct CDR3 sequences detected, approximately 15% appear once; the ten largest clones hold roughly 5.5%. Germline trimming cut 1 base from V and 3 bases from J; bases unmatched to any gene: 3. The germline gives CDR1 SGHAT, CDR2 FQNNGV. This CDR3 has 14 residues. The study, taken as a whole, reports: In the blood, most expanded thyroid clonotypes above 0.001 appeared as well.

Sequencing input: blood. The chain couples TRBV11-2 to TRBJ2-7; 7 bases are shared with TRBD1. The sequence was obtained from a woman between 25 and 40 years old with Graves' hyperthyroidism that later progressed to Graves' ophthalmopathy. The CDR3 nucleotides are TGTGCCAGCAGCTTAGCGGGACAGAACTACGAGCAGTACTTC. Amino acid sequence: CASSLAGQNYEQYF.